This is a list of T cell receptor beta chains from one sample in a study of patients and donors after allogeneic stem cell transplantation. MiXCR was run by TCRdb on the RT-PCR reads, yielding one entry per CDR3 protein. The profile shows approximately 160,000 distinct CDR3 sequences, about 30% of them singletons. Specimen: blood, either unsorted or a sorted T cell fraction (not recorded which). Receptor source: a human donor who was either an allogeneic HSCT recipient or a stem cell or donor lymphocyte infusion donor (not recorded which). It is not recorded whose cells these are; they may come from a transplant donor. Each CDR3 is given with its conserved first and last residue. The order of the fields is D gene, clone size, V gene, J gene, CDR3 DNA, CDR3 protein. The D gene is left open where the match is weak. Clone size, where shown, is once, few, many, or a class for clones that have expanded.

d_call: NA; clone_size: NA; v_call: TRBV6-5; j_call: TRBJ2-3; cdr3_nt: TGTGCCAGCAGTTTTACTAGGTCTCCCACAGATACGCAGTATTTT; cdr3_aa: CASSFTRSPTDTQYF
d_call: TRBD2; clone_size: NA; v_call: TRBV24-1; j_call: TRBJ2-7; cdr3_nt: TGTGCCACCACAACGACTAGCGCACGGTGGTGCCGTCCCTACGAGCAGTACTTC; cdr3_aa: CATTTTSARWCRPYEQYF
d_call: NA; clone_size: NA; v_call: TRBV4-2; j_call: TRBJ2-1; cdr3_nt: TGTGCCAGCAGCCAATCCTACCGGGATGAGCAGTTCTTC; cdr3_aa: CASSQSYRDEQFF
d_call: NA; clone_size: few; v_call: TRBV20-1; j_call: TRBJ2-1; cdr3_nt: TGCAGTGCTAGAGTAATAGCGGCCTACAATGAGCAGTTCTTC; cdr3_aa: CSARVIAAYNEQFF
d_call: NA; clone_size: NA; v_call: TRBV7-6; j_call: TRBJ1-2; cdr3_nt: TGTGCCAGCAGCCCCCAGGCGGGGGGAGCCTATGGCTACACCTTC; cdr3_aa: CASSPQAGGAYGYTF
d_call: NA; clone_size: NA; v_call: TRBV5-4; j_call: TRBJ2-7; cdr3_nt: TGTGCCAGCAGCTTAAGGTCAGGCTACGAGCAGTACTTC; cdr3_aa: CASSLRSGYEQYF
d_call: TRBD2; clone_size: NA; v_call: TRBV6-5; j_call: TRBJ2-7; cdr3_nt: TGTGCCAGCGGAGGGGGACTAGCGCTGAGGGAGCAGTACTTC; cdr3_aa: CASGGGLALREQYF
d_call: NA; clone_size: NA; v_call: TRBV4-1; j_call: TRBJ2-1; cdr3_nt: TGCGCCAGCAGCCAAGCGTCCATCGGGAGTACTAATGAGCAGTTCTTC; cdr3_aa: CASSQASIGSTNEQFF
d_call: TRBD2; clone_size: once; v_call: TRBV12-3/TRBV12-4; j_call: TRBJ2-3; cdr3_nt: TGTGCCAGCAGTTTCACTAGCGGGAGGGTCAATACGCAGTATTTT; cdr3_aa: CASSFTSGRVNTQYF
d_call: NA; clone_size: NA; v_call: TRBV5-6; j_call: TRBJ2-2; cdr3_nt: TGTGCCAGCAGCTTGCTGATAGCGGCGAACACCGGGGAGCTGTTTTTT; cdr3_aa: CASSLLIAANTGELFF
d_call: TRBD1; clone_size: few; v_call: TRBV6-5; j_call: TRBJ2-5; cdr3_nt: TGTGCCAGCAGCTCCGGGACAGGGGAAGAGACCCAGTACTTC; cdr3_aa: CASSSGTGEETQYF
d_call: NA; clone_size: NA; v_call: TRBV4-1; j_call: TRBJ2-7; cdr3_nt: TGCGCCAGCAGCCATGGGCCTAGATACGAGCAGTACTTC; cdr3_aa: CASSHGPRYEQYF
d_call: TRBD1; clone_size: once; v_call: TRBV4-1; j_call: TRBJ2-7; cdr3_nt: TGCGCCAGCAGCCAAACCGGGACAGAAAGTTACGAGCAGTACTTC; cdr3_aa: CASSQTGTESYEQYF
d_call: NA; clone_size: NA; v_call: TRBV7-9; j_call: TRBJ2-7; cdr3_nt: TGTGCCAGCAGCTTAGGAGACTGGTCCTACGAGCAGTACTTC; cdr3_aa: CASSLGDWSYEQYF
d_call: NA; clone_size: NA; v_call: TRBV19; j_call: TRBJ1-6; cdr3_nt: TGTGCCAGTAGCCGGTCGGGGCGGGCACCCCTCCACTTT; cdr3_aa: CASSRSGRAPLHF
d_call: TRBD1; clone_size: few; v_call: TRBV3-1; j_call: TRBJ1-5; cdr3_nt: TGTGCCAGCAGCCACCGCTCCCGGGACAGGGGGCTAAGGAGCAATCAGCCCCAGCATTTT; cdr3_aa: CASSHRSRDRGLRSNQPQHF
d_call: NA; clone_size: few; v_call: TRBV6-2/TRBV6-3; j_call: TRBJ2-5; cdr3_nt: TGTGCCAGCAGTTCGTGGGAGACCCAGTACTTC; cdr3_aa: CASSSWETQYF
d_call: TRBD2; clone_size: few; v_call: TRBV6-6; j_call: TRBJ2-4; cdr3_nt: TGTGCCAGCAGTACTAGCGGGACCCTACCAAACATTCAGTACTTC; cdr3_aa: CASSTSGTLPNIQYF
d_call: NA; clone_size: few; v_call: TRBV4-3; j_call: TRBJ2-2; cdr3_nt: TGCGCCAGCAGCCAAGATTGGCACAGGGAGTTGGCCGGGGAGCTGTTTTTT; cdr3_aa: CASSQDWHRELAGELFF
d_call: NA; clone_size: NA; v_call: TRBV10-3; j_call: TRBJ2-7; cdr3_nt: TGTGCCATCCGGGACCATTCCTACGAGCAGTACTTC; cdr3_aa: CAIRDHSYEQYF
d_call: NA; clone_size: few; v_call: TRBV7-9; j_call: TRBJ1-2; cdr3_nt: TGTGCCAGCAGCCTGGGAGCACCACAACTTAACTATGGCTACACCTTC; cdr3_aa: CASSLGAPQLNYGYTF
d_call: NA; clone_size: few; v_call: TRBV7-9; j_call: TRBJ1-4; cdr3_nt: TGTGCCAGCAGCCCGACGGCGGGGGGAACTAATGAAAAACTGTTTTTT; cdr3_aa: CASSPTAGGTNEKLFF
d_call: NA; clone_size: NA; v_call: TRBV12-3/TRBV12-4; j_call: TRBJ1-3; cdr3_nt: TGTGCCAGCAGTTTAGCGGCTGCCTCTGGAAACACCATATATTTT; cdr3_aa: CASSLAAASGNTIYF
d_call: NA; clone_size: few; v_call: TRBV7-6; j_call: TRBJ2-2; cdr3_nt: TGTGCCAGCAGCGTAACCGCAGGGTTCGCCGGGGAGCTGTTTTTT; cdr3_aa: CASSVTAGFAGELFF
d_call: TRBD2; clone_size: NA; v_call: TRBV6-2/TRBV6-3; j_call: TRBJ2-1; cdr3_nt: TGTGCCAGCAGTTGGACTAGGCGCAATGAGCAGTTCTTC; cdr3_aa: CASSWTRRNEQFF
d_call: TRBD1; clone_size: NA; v_call: TRBV12-3/TRBV12-4; j_call: TRBJ2-1; cdr3_nt: TGTGCCAGCAGTCTCAGACAGGGGGCGGGTGAGCAGTTCTTC; cdr3_aa: CASSLRQGAGEQFF
d_call: NA; clone_size: NA; v_call: TRBV27; j_call: TRBJ2-7; cdr3_nt: TGTGCCAGCAGTTTATTTGGGTGGAGTGACCCTAGCGAGCAGTACTTC; cdr3_aa: CASSLFGWSDPSEQYF
d_call: NA; clone_size: NA; v_call: TRBV24-1; j_call: TRBJ2-2; cdr3_nt: TGTGCCACCAGTGCTAACACCGGGGAGCTGTTTTTT; cdr3_aa: CATSANTGELFF
d_call: NA; clone_size: NA; v_call: TRBV7-8; j_call: TRBJ2-4; cdr3_nt: TGTGCCAGCAGCCCAGCCGGGACCAAAAACATTCAGTACTTC; cdr3_aa: CASSPAGTKNIQYF
d_call: TRBD1; clone_size: many; v_call: TRBV29-1; j_call: TRBJ1-1; cdr3_nt: TGCAGCGTCCTGCCCCTTCAGACAGGGGAAGCTTTCTTT; cdr3_aa: CSVLPLQTGEAFF
d_call: TRBD1; clone_size: NA; v_call: TRBV5-1; j_call: TRBJ2-1; cdr3_nt: TGCGCCAGCAGTCGGACAGGGGAGACTTTAAATGAGCAGTTCTTC; cdr3_aa: CASSRTGETLNEQFF
d_call: TRBD1; clone_size: few; v_call: TRBV4-1; j_call: TRBJ1-5; cdr3_nt: TGCGCCAGCAGCCAAGGCCGGGACAGGGGAGGGGGCAATCAGCCCCAGCATTTT; cdr3_aa: CASSQGRDRGGGNQPQHF
d_call: NA; clone_size: NA; v_call: TRBV7-2; j_call: TRBJ2-3; cdr3_nt: TGTGCCAGCAGCTTAAGGCCACCCGCGGATACGCAGTATTTT; cdr3_aa: CASSLRPPADTQYF
d_call: TRBD1; clone_size: few; v_call: TRBV12-3/TRBV12-4; j_call: TRBJ2-5; cdr3_nt: TGTGCCAGCACCATCAGGGGGAGTGGAGAGACCCAGTACTTC; cdr3_aa: CASTIRGSGETQYF
d_call: NA; clone_size: many; v_call: TRBV6-5; j_call: TRBJ1-6; cdr3_nt: TGTGCCACCAAGACAGTTCATAATTCACCCCTCCACTTT; cdr3_aa: CATKTVHNSPLHF
d_call: TRBD2; clone_size: once; v_call: TRBV5-1; j_call: TRBJ2-1; cdr3_nt: TGCGCCAGCAGCTCTTACTTTAGCGGGTTCGACTACAATGAGCAGTTCTTC; cdr3_aa: CASSSYFSGFDYNEQFF
d_call: NA; clone_size: few; v_call: TRBV30; j_call: TRBJ1-4; cdr3_nt: TGTGCCTGGAGTGTGTCCGGCCACTCAACTAATGAAAAACTGTTTTTT; cdr3_aa: CAWSVSGHSTNEKLFF
d_call: NA; clone_size: few; v_call: TRBV28; j_call: TRBJ1-3; cdr3_nt: TGTGCCAGCAGTTTGGCAGTCCGCTCTGGAAACACCATATATTTT; cdr3_aa: CASSLAVRSGNTIYF
d_call: NA; clone_size: few; v_call: TRBV9; j_call: TRBJ2-5; cdr3_nt: TGTGCCAGCAGCGGCCGGGGGAAAAAGACCCAGTACTTC; cdr3_aa: CASSGRGKKTQYF
d_call: TRBD2; clone_size: few; v_call: TRBV15; j_call: TRBJ2-2; cdr3_nt: TGTGCCACCAGCCCGGGACTAGCGGGAGAAACCGGGGAGCTGTTTTTT; cdr3_aa: CATSPGLAGETGELFF
d_call: NA; clone_size: NA; v_call: TRBV24-1; j_call: TRBJ2-5; cdr3_nt: TGTGCCACCAGCCCCGGGCCAGGGGCCTACCAAGAGACCCAGTACTTC; cdr3_aa: CATSPGPGAYQETQYF
d_call: TRBD2; clone_size: few; v_call: TRBV5-1; j_call: TRBJ2-1; cdr3_nt: TGCGCCAGCAGCTTAGGGACTAGCAACAATGAGCAGTTCTTC; cdr3_aa: CASSLGTSNNEQFF
d_call: NA; clone_size: many; v_call: TRBV14; j_call: TRBJ1-3; cdr3_nt: TGTGCCAGCAGCCAAGATAGGACAATCTTCGGAAACACCATATATTTT; cdr3_aa: CASSQDRTIFGNTIYF
d_call: NA; clone_size: few; v_call: TRBV7-9; j_call: TRBJ1-3; cdr3_nt: TGTGCCAGCAGAGGGGGGTTCTCTGGAAACACCATATATTTT; cdr3_aa: CASRGGFSGNTIYF
d_call: NA; clone_size: few; v_call: TRBV7-2; j_call: TRBJ1-4; cdr3_nt: TGTGCCAGCAGCCGCAGTAGGGTCGAAAAACTGTTTTTT; cdr3_aa: CASSRSRVEKLFF
d_call: NA; clone_size: NA; v_call: TRBV27; j_call: TRBJ2-7; cdr3_nt: TGTGCCAGCAGTTTTGTGGGCCTCTCCTACGAGCAGTACTTC; cdr3_aa: CASSFVGLSYEQYF
d_call: TRBD2; clone_size: NA; v_call: TRBV4-3; j_call: TRBJ2-1; cdr3_nt: TGCGCCAGCAGCCAAGGTGGGACTAGCGGGGCCAATGAGCAGTTCTTC; cdr3_aa: CASSQGGTSGANEQFF
d_call: NA; clone_size: few; v_call: TRBV7-2; j_call: TRBJ2-3; cdr3_nt: TGTGCCAGCAGCCGGCGGAACTTTCAGGATACGCAGTATTTT; cdr3_aa: CASSRRNFQDTQYF
d_call: TRBD2; clone_size: NA; v_call: TRBV7-8; j_call: TRBJ2-1; cdr3_nt: TGTGCCAGCAGCTATTTAGCGGGACGCCATGAGCAGTTCTTC; cdr3_aa: CASSYLAGRHEQFF
d_call: TRBD1; clone_size: NA; v_call: TRBV27; j_call: TRBJ1-5; cdr3_nt: TGTGCCAGCAGTTTGGGACAGGGGAAACGGAATCAGCCCCAGCATTTT; cdr3_aa: CASSLGQGKRNQPQHF
d_call: NA; clone_size: NA; v_call: TRBV30; j_call: TRBJ2-5; cdr3_nt: TGTGCCTGGAGTGTCCGGGAGACCCAGTACTTC; cdr3_aa: CAWSVRETQYF
d_call: NA; clone_size: NA; v_call: TRBV9; j_call: TRBJ2-1; cdr3_nt: TGTGCCAGCAGCGTAGAGGTGGACAATGAGCAGTTCTTC; cdr3_aa: CASSVEVDNEQFF
d_call: NA; clone_size: NA; v_call: TRBV27; j_call: TRBJ2-4; cdr3_nt: TGTGCCAGCGGACCCAGCTTTACAGTAGCCAAAAACATTCAGTACTTC; cdr3_aa: CASGPSFTVAKNIQYF